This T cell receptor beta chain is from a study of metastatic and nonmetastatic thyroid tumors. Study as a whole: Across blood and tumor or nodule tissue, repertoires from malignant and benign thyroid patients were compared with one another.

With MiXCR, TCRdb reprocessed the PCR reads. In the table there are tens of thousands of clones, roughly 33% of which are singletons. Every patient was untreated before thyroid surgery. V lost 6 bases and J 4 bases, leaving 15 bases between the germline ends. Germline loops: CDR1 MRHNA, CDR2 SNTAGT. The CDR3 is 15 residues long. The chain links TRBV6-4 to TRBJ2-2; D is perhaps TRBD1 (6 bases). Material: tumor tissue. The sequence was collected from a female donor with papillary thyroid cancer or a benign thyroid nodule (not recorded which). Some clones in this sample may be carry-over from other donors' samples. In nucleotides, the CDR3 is TGTGCCAGCAGCTCGAGAGGGGGTGCCACCGGGGAGCTGTTTTTT. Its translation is CASSSRGGATGELFF.